This T cell receptor (beta chain) was found in a study of technical replicates of blood from a few donors. This clone occurred a few times. Sequencing used immunoSEQ multiplex PCR; TCRdb keeps in-frame clones, though not all of them. The data hold 15,000 to 20,000 clones, with more than 75% observed a single time. Germline V gene data show CDR1 as MRHNA and CDR2 as SNTAGT. The CDR3 loop spans 14 amino acids. V lost 5 bases to trimming and J lost 4 bases, with 9 bases between them. The origin of this receptor is a human donor in good health. V and J are TRBV6-4 and TRBJ2-6; TRBD1 might be the D (5 bases). The sequencing input was PBMCs. The CDR3 sequence is CASSQGLGANVLTF. As DNA, the CDR3 is TGTGCCAGCAGTCAGGGATTGGGGGCCAACGTCCTGACTTTC.